The source of this T cell receptor (beta chain) is a study of cytomegalovirus exposure and HLA in healthy donors. The CDR3 runs 16 residues. V was clipped by 1 base and J by 0 bases; unmatched bases: 5. The germline V gene encodes CDR1 SGHAT and CDR2 FQNNGV. PCR amplification relied on 60 Vbeta primers (plus 13 Jbeta primers). In the source study's methods: Per a later analysis, the number of unique TCR beta chains was approximately 80 million, of which 9 million to 14 million were shared. Method: immunoSEQ multiplex PCR; TCRdb's copy keeps in-frame clones and lacks some. The V and J calls and the clone size are those of that table, but D and trimming were determined from the DNA. Among around 110,000 clones listed, about 76% were seen once. Donors counted as nominally healthy when sampled, yet unrecorded immune exposures were likely.

The sample comprised PBMCs. The genes are TRBV11-2 and TRBJ1-1; TRBD1 aligns across 7 bases. The TCR comes from a young woman in good health and CMV-seronegative. The CDR3 sequence is CASSLGTGALNTEAFF. CDR3 nucleotide sequence: TGTGCCAGCAGCTTAGGTACAGGGGCCCTGAACACTGAAGCTTTCTTT. Variable domain in full (rest from reference TRBV11-2 and TRBJ1-1): EAGVAQSPRYKIIEKRQSVAFWCNPISGHATLYWYQQILGQGPKLLIQFQNNGVVDDSQLPKDRFSAERLKGVDSTLKIQPAKLEDSAVYLCASSLGTGALNTEAFFGQGTRLTVV.